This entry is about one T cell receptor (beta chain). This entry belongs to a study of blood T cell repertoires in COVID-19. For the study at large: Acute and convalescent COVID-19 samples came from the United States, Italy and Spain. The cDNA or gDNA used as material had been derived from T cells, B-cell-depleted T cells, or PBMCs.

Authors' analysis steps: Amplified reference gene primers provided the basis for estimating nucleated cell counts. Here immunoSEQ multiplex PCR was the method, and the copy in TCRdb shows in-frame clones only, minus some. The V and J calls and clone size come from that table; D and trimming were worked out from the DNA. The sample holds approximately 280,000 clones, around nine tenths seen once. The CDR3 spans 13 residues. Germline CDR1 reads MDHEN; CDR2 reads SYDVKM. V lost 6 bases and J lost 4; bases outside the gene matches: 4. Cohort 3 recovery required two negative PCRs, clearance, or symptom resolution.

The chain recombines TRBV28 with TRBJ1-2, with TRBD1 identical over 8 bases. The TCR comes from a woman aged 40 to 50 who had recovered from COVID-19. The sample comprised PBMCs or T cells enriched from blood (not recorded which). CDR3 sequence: CASRDRVVYGYTF. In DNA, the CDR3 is TGTGCCAGCAGGGACAGGGTTGTCTATGGCTACACCTTC.